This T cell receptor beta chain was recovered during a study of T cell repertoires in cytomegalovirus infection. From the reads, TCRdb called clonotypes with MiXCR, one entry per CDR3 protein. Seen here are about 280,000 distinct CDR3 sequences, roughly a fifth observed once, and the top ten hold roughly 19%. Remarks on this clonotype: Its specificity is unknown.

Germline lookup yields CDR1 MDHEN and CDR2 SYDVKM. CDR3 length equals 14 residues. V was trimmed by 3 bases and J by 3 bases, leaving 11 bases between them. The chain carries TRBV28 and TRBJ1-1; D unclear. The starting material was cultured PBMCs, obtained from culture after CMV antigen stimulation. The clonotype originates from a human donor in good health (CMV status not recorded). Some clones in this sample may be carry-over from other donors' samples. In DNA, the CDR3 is TGTGCCAGCAGTTTTGTCAGCCCGGACACTGAAGCTTTCTTT. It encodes CASSFVSPDTEAFF.